Below, 18 T cell receptor beta chains from the same sample are listed, as sequenced in a study of blood T cells in healthy people across ages. It was with a sample-barcoded 5' primer and a J-beta primer mix that a second PCR of about 7 to 12 cycles was run. In TCRdb, the 5' RACE reads were re-called with MiXCR into one record per CDR3 protein. The data hold about 1,600,000 distinct CDR3 sequences, with roughly 40% observed a single time. Sequencing used blood. The receptors originated from a woman between 18 and 29 years old in good health.

The genes are TRBV3-1 and TRBJ2-7; TRBD2 aligns across 15 bases. V was clipped by 0 bases and J by 7 bases; unmatched bases: 10. Per germline, CDR1 LGHDT and CDR2 YNNKEL (reference sequence). The CDR3 sequence is 18 residues long. The CDR3 DNA sequence: TGTGCCAGCAGCCAAGATGTCTGGACTAGCGGGAGGGGGAATGAGCAGTACTTC. Protein product: CASSQDVWTSGRGNEQYF.

The J gene is TRBJ2-7, the V gene TRBV2; D not certain. V was pared by 6 bases and J by 3 bases, with 15 bases between. This CDR3 region has 14 residues. Germline lookup yields CDR1 SNHLY and CDR2 FYNNEI. CDR3 in amino acids: CASRSRAGDYEQYF. CDR3 nucleotide sequence: TGTGCCAGCAGAAGTCGAGCTGGGGACTACGAGCAGTACTTC.

The chain uses TRBV7-2 and TRBJ2-1; D uncertain. The CDR3 has 15 residues. CDR1 and CDR2 from the germline V gene are SGHTA and FQGNSA. V shed 3 bases and J shed 2 bases, with 11 bases lying between them. The CDR3 is CASSFPLGTYNEQFF. The DNA of the CDR3 is TGTGCCAGCAGCTTTCCGCTAGGGACCTACAATGAGCAGTTCTTC.

This chain joins TRBV6-1 and TRBJ2-1, with 13 positions matching TRBD2. This CDR3 is 17 amino acids long. V was clipped by 6 bases and J by 6 bases; unmatched bases: 11. Germline CDR1 is MNHNS and CDR2 is SASEGT. The DNA for the CDR3 is TGTGCCAGCAGCCCAACCCGGACTAGCGGGAGTATCAATGAGCAGTTCTTC. It specifies CASSPTRTSGSINEQFF.

This clonotype has more than one count but fewer than ten. V usage is TRBV29-1 and J usage is TRBJ2-6; D not certain. Trimming shortened V by 5 bases and J by 0 bases, and 5 bases separated the two germline ends. Germline CDR1 is SQVTM and CDR2 is ANQGSEA. The CDR3 contains 13 residues. In nucleotides, the CDR3 is TGCAGCGTTATAGGCTCTGGGGCCAACGTCCTGACTTTC. Translating it yields CSVIGSGANVLTF. The full variable domain, in which reference TRBV29-1 and TRBJ2-6 provide the parts outside the CDR3, is SAVISQKPSRDICQRGTSLTIQCQVDSQVTMMFWYRQQPGQSLTLIATANQGSEATYESGFVIDKFPISRPNLTFSTLTVSNMSPEDSSIYLCSVIGSGANVLTFGAGSRLTVL.

Turning to this clonotype: The junction differs from germline at one of its ends, possibly a read error. The rearrangement joins TRBV5-1 to TRBJ2-1, with a tentative D call TRBD2 (6 bases). This CDR3 has 15 amino acids. Germline assignment: CDR1 SGHRS and CDR2 YFSETQ. For the CDR3, the DNA is TGCGCCGGCAGTTTGGTTCCGGGAGAGGGTAATGAGCAGTTCTTC. It specifies CAGSLVPGEGNEQFF.

This clonotype was seen a handful of times. V and J are TRBV14 and TRBJ2-7; D unresolved. The CDR3 runs to 14 residues. V was cut by 1 base and J by 3 bases, with 10 bases left in between. From germline, CDR1 is SGHDN and CDR2 FVKESK. The CDR3 region is CASSQGPHGYEQYF. CDR3 sequence (DNA): TGTGCCAGCAGCCAAGGGCCACACGGCTACGAGCAGTACTTC.

The chain recombines TRBV29-1 with TRBJ2-2; D call uncertain. The V gene lost 7 bases and the J gene lost 4 bases, with 13 bases spanning the gap. There are 13 residues in the CDR3. Per germline, CDR1 SQVTM and CDR2 ANQGSEA. DNA for the CDR3: TGCAGCGGTGGGGTTTGGACCACCGGGGAGCTGTTTTTT. It translates to CSGGVWTTGELFF.

The sample holds a few counts of this clonotype. The rearrangement links TRBV7-3 to TRBJ1-4; tentative D call: TRBD1 (6 bases). Trimming cost V 0 bases and J 8 bases, with 13 bases left between them. The germline gives CDR1 SGHTA, CDR2 FQGTGA. The CDR3 runs 15 residues. The CDR3: CASSLTGGFMEKLFF. The CDR3 DNA reads as TGTGCCAGCAGCTTAACCGGGGGCTTTATGGAAAAACTGTTTTTT.

The rearrangement links TRBV7-6 to TRBJ2-1; D assignment may be TRBD1 or TRBD2 (5 bases each). Germline V gene sequence: CDR1 SGHVS, CDR2 FNYEAQ. CDR3 size: 15 residues. Between the trimmed V and J ends, which lost 1 base and 7 bases, there was a span of 14 bases. CDR3 loop: CASSLGTRGGNEQFF. The DNA of the CDR3 is TGTGCCAGCAGCTTAGGTACCCGGGGCGGGAATGAGCAGTTCTTC.

The chain recombines TRBV10-3 with TRBJ1-5, with a possible D match to TRBD1 (5 bases). CDR1 ENHRY and CDR2 SYGVKD come from the germline V gene. The CDR3 has 12 residues. The ends were cut back, 9 bases at V and 4 bases at J, with 10 bases in the middle. The DNA of the CDR3 is TGTGCCATGGAAAGGGGAAATCAGCCCCAGCATTTT. It codes for CAMERGNQPQHF.

V is TRBV28 and J is TRBJ1-6; a possible D gene is TRBD1 (5 bases). Germline assignment: CDR1 MDHEN and CDR2 SYDVKM. Trimming pared 4 bases from V and 10 bases from J, leaving 20 bases between. The CDR3 spans 16 residues. The CDR3 protein is CASSSLDRDWESPLHF. CDR3 DNA sequence: TGTGCCAGCAGTTCCCTAGACCGGGACTGGGAGTCACCCCTCCACTTT.

This clonotype was observed a few times. CDR3 loop: CASIPSTGTLWRAFF. The CDR3 DNA sequence: TGTGCCAGCATTCCTTCCACCGGGACGCTGTGGAGAGCTTTCTTT. This chain joins TRBV2 and TRBJ1-1; D is perhaps TRBD1 (5 bases). In germline, CDR1 is SNHLY, CDR2 FYNNEI. Trimming left V 7 bases short and J 10 bases short, with 25 bases between. This CDR3 comprises 15 residues.

This clonotype showed up just a few times. The rearrangement joins TRBV6-5 to TRBJ2-5; 8 bases fit TRBD1. CDR1 and CDR2 from the germline V gene are MNHEY and SVGAGI. J gave up 4 bases and V 2 bases, and 3 bases lay outside the gene matches. The CDR3 runs 14 residues. The CDR3 loop is CASSYLGTGETQYF. The CDR3 region has the DNA TGTGCCAGCAGTTACCTCGGGACAGGAGAGACCCAGTACTTC.

The sample holds one count of this clonotype. This chain connects TRBV4-2 to TRBJ2-1, with D possibly TRBD2 on 6 matching bases. The J call may not be correct, given that the DNA end is closer to TRBJ2-7. The CDR3 totals 16 residues. Germline V gives CDR1 LGHNA, CDR2 YNFKEQ. CDR3 sequence reads: CASSHPDYPGYNEQYF. The DNA of the CDR3 is TGTGCCAGCAGCCACCCGGACTACCCCGGTTACAATGAGCAGTACTTC.

This clonotype was picked up one time. The CDR3 protein is CASSDLKVAVTSGALVGTQYF. Here the CDR3 DNA reads TGTGCCAGCAGTGACCTAAAGGTGGCGGTTACTAGCGGGGCCCTCGTTGGTACGCAGTATTTT. The genes are TRBV2 and TRBJ2-3, with 10 bases aligning to TRBD2. The CDR3 runs to 21 residues. After removal of 3 bases from V and 8 bases from J, the junction contained 26 bases not matched to a gene. Germline CDR1 is SNHLY and CDR2 is FYNNEI.

The chain couples TRBV6-1 to TRBJ1-3; D is possibly TRBD1 (5 bases). This CDR3 is 14 amino acids long. Trimming took off 3 bases at V and 5 bases at J, with 11 bases between the two ends. Germline CDR1 reads MNHNS; CDR2 reads SASEGT. CDR3 sequence (DNA): TGTGCCAGCAGTGAGTGGGGCGGTCGAAACACCATATATTTT. Translation gives CASSEWGGRNTIYF.

The chain couples TRBV3-1 to TRBJ2-1; 8 nucleotides agree with TRBD2. CDR1 and CDR2 (germline): LGHDT, YNNKEL (reference sequence). The CDR3 runs 16 residues. The junction had 6 bases not matched to a gene; V was cut back by 1 base and J by 4 bases. CDR3 loop: CASSQGISGVYNEQFF. DNA for the CDR3: TGTGCCAGCAGCCAAGGTATTAGCGGGGTATACAATGAGCAGTTCTTC.